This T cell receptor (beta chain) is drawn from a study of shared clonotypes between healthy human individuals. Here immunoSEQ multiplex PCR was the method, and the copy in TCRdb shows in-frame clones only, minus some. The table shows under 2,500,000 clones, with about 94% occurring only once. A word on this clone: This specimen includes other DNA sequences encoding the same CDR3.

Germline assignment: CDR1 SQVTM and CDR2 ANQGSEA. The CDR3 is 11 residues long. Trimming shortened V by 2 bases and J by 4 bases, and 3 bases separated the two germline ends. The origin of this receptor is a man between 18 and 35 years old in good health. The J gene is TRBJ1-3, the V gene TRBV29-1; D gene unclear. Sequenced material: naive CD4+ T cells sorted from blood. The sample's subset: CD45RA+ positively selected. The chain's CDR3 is CSVESGNTIYF. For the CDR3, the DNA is TGCAGCGTTGAATCCGGAAACACCATATATTTT. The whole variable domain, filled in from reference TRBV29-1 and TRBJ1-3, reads SAVISQKPSRDICQRGTSLTIQCQVDSQVTMMFWYRQQPGQSLTLIATANQGSEATYESGFVIDKFPISRPNLTFSTLTVSNMSPEDSSIYLCSVESGNTIYFGEGSWLTVV.